This TCR beta chain was profiled in a study of blood T cell repertoires in COVID-19. Overall study: Donors in the United States, Italy and Spain gave samples during acute or convalescent COVID-19. In each case, the material was cDNA or gDNA derived from T cells, B-cell-depleted T cells, or PBMCs.

The CDR3 covers 14 residues. CDR1 and CDR2 from the germline V gene are MNHEY and SVGAGI. Between the trimmed V and J ends, which lost 2 bases and 1 base, there was a span of 8 bases. The authors' processing: Reference gene primer amplification gave estimated nucleated cell counts. Libraries were prepared by immunoSEQ multiplex PCR; TCRdb keeps only in-frame clonotypes and omits some of them. That table gives V, J and clone size, and the DNA gave D and trimming. The table records about 220,000 clones, 70% to 90% of them present only once. Participants were placed into cohorts based on the clinical history they reported.

The J gene is TRBJ1-1, the V gene TRBV6-5; possibly TRBD1 for D (5 bases). Sequenced input: PBMCs or T cells enriched from blood (not recorded which). This clonotype was sampled from a woman in her thirties or forties with acute COVID-19. The CDR3 bases are TGTGCCAGCAGTTACGACAGACAGAACACTGAAGCTTTCTTT. Its protein is CASSYDRQNTEAFF.